Sequencing of this T cell receptor (beta chain) was carried out in a study of neurological immune-mediated disorders (dated by TCRdb to the late 2010s). About the study as a whole: Among the approximately 35 multiple sclerosis patients, approximately 30 had relapsing-remitting MS and 3 had secondary progressive MS. Of the 70 or so subjects in the cohort, about 14 were HAM/TSP patients, some 34 were multiple sclerosis patients, and around 20 were healthy controls. Longitudinal samples, technical triplicates and paired sorted CD4+ and CD8+ T-cell subsets, alongside PBMC samples, were included among the approximately 99 TCR-beta libraries. Using UMI-based sequencing, the study compared peripheral blood TCR-beta repertoires from patients with HTLV-I-associated myelopathy (HAM/TSP), patients with multiple sclerosis, and healthy controls. General conclusions and limits of the study: Phylogenetic analysis grouped repertoires from 18 of 34 MS patients into a cluster of related CDR3 sequences, suggesting a possible repertoire-level signature. Across subjects, expanded clones never shared an identical CDR3 amino acid sequence, which suggests that the TCR-beta repertoires in every group were private. TCR clonal expansion was greatest in HAM/TSP patients and smallest in MS patients, who ranked below even healthy controls. No association of the MS cluster with clinical or MRI features was observed, and the need for larger cohorts was stated by the authors.

cDNA was synthesized by template-switch 5'RACE using a primer with a 10-nucleotide random unique molecular identifier that tagged each TCR transcript. Over 180 million TCR-beta sequences, covering 15-18 subjects, were produced in each sequencing run. Total RNA was extracted with the RNeasy kit. TCR-beta VDJ regions were amplified with primers for the TCR constant region and the 5'RACE anchor, using the KAPA Real-time Library Amplification kit. Sample indexes and Illumina adaptors were added in a first PCR, after which library yield was increased in a second PCR. The roughly 650 bp TCR product was size-selected on a 2% E-gel SizeSelection system after Ampure bead purification. Before pooling, libraries had their quality checked on a Bioanalyzer, their concentration measured with Qubit, and their quantity determined with the Kapa Library Quantification kit. Libraries were sequenced paired-end 2 x 150 bp on an Illumina HiSeq 2500. To increase sequence diversity, roughly 25-31% phiX was spiked into each library pool. Per the original workflow: Quality-filtered reads were processed with the UMI-based MiGEC pipeline, which removed over 75% of raw TCR sequences during error correction. VDJ genes were aligned to IMGT germline references, and clonotypes were defined by unique CDR3 amino acid sequence plus V-J genes. Clonal expansion, Shannon diversity, and CDR3 relatedness (CalcPairwiseDistances, ClusterSamples) were evaluated with VDJtools, and phylogenetic trees were built with CLCbio workbench. Expanded clones were defined as having at least 8 unique UMIs, based on coefficient-of-variation modelling across technical triplicates. TCRdb passed the public sequencing reads through fastp at Q25 and MiXCR, retaining productive beta sequences. Each entry merges the rows of one CDR3 protein and shows their most common DNA and genes. These V and J calls originate from TCRdb's pipeline instead of the authors' own analysis. The sample data list fewer than 50,000 distinct CDR3 sequences, and 2.5% of these were observed just once. The ten largest account for roughly an eighth of the sample.

This clonotype was found many times. This receptor's antigen is unknown. No clone much larger than this one lies a single base away; base qualities are absent. For unsorted PBMC libraries, 2 million PBMCs were used after storage in RNAlater at -80 degrees C until RNA extraction. Multiple sclerosis patients were enrolled in a US clinical protocol evaluating disease progression by magnetic resonance imaging. Peripheral blood was subjected to Ficoll-Hypaque density gradient centrifugation to isolate PBMCs, which were then cryopreserved in liquid nitrogen. V is trimmed back by 4 bases and J by 6 bases, and the junction contains 5 bases that no gene match accounts for. Via the germline V gene, CDR1 is SQVTM and CDR2 ANQGSEA. CDR3 length: 14 amino acids, cysteine to phenylalanine. Of the read, only the CDR3 DNA is kept; its 42 bases are in frame from base 1.

Recombination connected TRBV29-1 to TRBJ1-6, with TRBD1 identical over 8 junction bases. The sequence came from a man younger than 45 with multiple sclerosis. The sequenced sample consisted of PBMCs. CDR3 sequence: CSVAQGAANSPLHF. The sequence in DNA is TGCAGCGTTGCTCAGGGGGCAGCTAATTCACCCCTCCACTTT.